This T cell receptor (beta chain) was sequenced in a study of lymphopenia after photon versus proton radiotherapy (dated 2019 in TCRdb). A note on the overall study: The immunological effects of photon versus proton radiation therapy were compared in patients with gastrointestinal tumors who developed high-grade lymphopenia. The goal of the study was to characterize the differences between the two radiation modalities in how they affect the immune system. The 20 or so patients in the cohort had gastrointestinal tumors, were treated with either photon or proton therapy, and subsequently developed lymphopenia.

Study-level results and caveats: After the lymphocyte count nadir, photon-treated repertoires showed oligoclonal expansion, especially of CD8+ Temra cells, which drove the drop in diversity. Proton-treated patients stayed relatively stable during treatment, while photon-treated patients lost naive T cells and TCR diversity and gained effector/memory populations. The survival association was assessed only in patients who died, and better survival with proton therapy was presented by the authors as a possibility rather than a demonstrated result. Across the cohort, a larger post-nadir drop in TCR diversity was inversely correlated with overall survival time among patients who died.

Reading the germline V gene gives CDR1 SGHTA and CDR2 FQGNSA. The CDR3 holds 14 amino acids from the cysteine to the phenylalanine. The kept DNA is CDR3 alone, 42 bases in frame from the first base. V and J lose 1 base and 0 bases, and a span of 7 bases separates them. The receptor library was made with the immunoSEQ multiplex PCR assay. Alongside multiparametric flow cytometry, deep sequencing of rearranged TCR beta loci was used to profile the T cell repertoires. Entries here come from immuneACCESS through TCRdb and include only in-frame sequences with V and J called. Some clones fail to appear in such tables; in the studies checked, an unresolved V gene covers under half of the shortfall, and the cause of the remainder is unknown. Here the sample has approximately 66,000 clones; approximately 84% occur a single time. The ten largest account for about 2% of the sample. Concerning this clone: This receptor's antigen is unknown. No qualities accompany the bases; no much larger clone lies one base away.

The sequence derives from a man aged 40-49 years with gastric cancer. The sample was peripheral blood, taken from a patient treated with photon-based radiotherapy. The chain uses TRBV7-2 and TRBJ2-7; no D segment can be confidently identified. The CDR3 has the sequence CASSLEQSSYEQYF. The nucleotides are TGTGCCAGCAGCTTAGAACAGAGCTCCTACGAGCAGTACTTC.